This T cell receptor beta chain derives from a study of patients and donors after allogeneic stem cell transplantation. This clonotype was seen only a few times. MiXCR was run by TCRdb on the RT-PCR reads, yielding one entry per CDR3 protein. The data contain some 92,000 distinct CDR3 sequences, roughly 43% of them singletons. Losses at the gene ends were 0 bases for V and 0 bases for J; bases not matched to a gene: 5. This CDR3 is built from 17 residues. Germline CDR1 reads LGHDT; CDR2 reads YNNKEL (reference sequence). This TCR was recovered from a human donor who was either an allogeneic HSCT recipient or a stem cell or donor lymphocyte infusion donor (not recorded which). It is not recorded whose cells these are; they may come from a transplant donor. Specimen: blood, either unsorted or a sorted T cell fraction (not recorded which). V usage is TRBV3-1 and J usage is TRBJ1-5, with 7 bases aligning to TRBD1. The DNA of the CDR3 is TGTGCCAGCAGCCAAGATCAGGGGGGCGGTAGCAATCAGCCCCAGCATTTT. The encoded protein is CASSQDQGGGSNQPQHF.